This T cell receptor (beta chain) came from a study of identical twins. General observations from the study: Beta out-of-frame sequences showed weaker excess twin sharing. There was an excess of low generation probability in the out-of-frame alpha sequences that twins shared.

Germline V gene sequence: CDR1 MNHEY, CDR2 SVGAGI. This CDR3 comprises 15 residues. V was cut by 0 bases and J by 2 bases, with 8 bases left in between. This clonotype was found a few times. The target antigen is unknown. Each CDR3 protein gets one entry after TCRdb re-called the 5' RACE reads with MiXCR. The sample gives 1.5 million to 2 million distinct CDR3 sequences, roughly 35% of which show up once; approximately 0.29% is in the top ten. This TCR derives from a newborn girl in good health. The rearrangement uses TRBV6-5 and TRBJ2-1; tentatively, D is TRBD2 (5 bases). The sequenced sample was cord blood. CDR3 loop: CASSYSAGPYNEQFF. The CDR3 DNA reads TGTGCCAGCAGTTACTCCGCGGGCCCCTACAATGAGCAGTTCTTC.